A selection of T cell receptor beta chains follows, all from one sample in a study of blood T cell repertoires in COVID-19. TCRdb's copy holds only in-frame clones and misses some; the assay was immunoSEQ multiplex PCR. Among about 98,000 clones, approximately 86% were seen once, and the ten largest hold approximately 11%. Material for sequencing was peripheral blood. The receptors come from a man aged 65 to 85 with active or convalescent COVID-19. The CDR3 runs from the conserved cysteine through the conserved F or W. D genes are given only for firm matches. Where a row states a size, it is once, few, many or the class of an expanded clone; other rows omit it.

cdr3_nt: TGTGCCAGCTCAGGAGGGGCGAGAGAGACCCAGTACTTC; cdr3_aa: CASSGGARETQYF; clone_size: once; d_call: -; j_call: TRBJ2-5; cdr3_length: 13; v_call: TRBV18
cdr3_nt: TGTGCCAGCAGCCTCAGACAGGGGGGGAACACTGAAGCTTTCTTT; cdr3_aa: CASSLRQGGNTEAFF; clone_size: -; d_call: TRBD1; j_call: TRBJ1-1; cdr3_length: 15; v_call: TRBV14
cdr3_nt: TGTGCCAGCAGTCTGGGACAGGCCTATGGCTACACCTTC; cdr3_aa: CASSLGQAYGYTF; clone_size: -; d_call: TRBD1; j_call: TRBJ1-2; cdr3_length: 13; v_call: TRBV6-5
cdr3_nt: TGTGCCAGCCGCCGCGCTAACAGCCATGAAAAACTGTTTTTT; cdr3_aa: CASRRANSHEKLFF; clone_size: -; d_call: -; j_call: TRBJ1-4; cdr3_length: 14; v_call: TRBV6-4
cdr3_nt: TGTGCCAGCGCCAACCGGCGGGGAAGGGTAACCGGGGAGCTGTTTTTT; cdr3_aa: CASANRRGRVTGELFF; clone_size: -; d_call: -; j_call: TRBJ2-2; cdr3_length: 16; v_call: TRBV21-1
cdr3_nt: TGTGCCAGCAGTTTTTCCGAGGCTCAGCCCCAGCATTTT; cdr3_aa: CASSFSEAQPQHF; clone_size: -; d_call: -; j_call: TRBJ1-5; cdr3_length: 13; v_call: TRBV6-5
cdr3_nt: TGTGCCAGCAGCTTGGGACAGGGGGTAGGTTCACCCCTCCACTTT; cdr3_aa: CASSLGQGVGSPLHF; clone_size: -; d_call: TRBD1; j_call: TRBJ1-6; cdr3_length: 15; v_call: TRBV3-1/TRBV3-2
cdr3_nt: TGTGCCAGCAGCTTGGGGACTAGCGGGGGTGCTGAGCAGTTCTTC; cdr3_aa: CASSLGTSGGAEQFF; clone_size: few; d_call: TRBD2; j_call: TRBJ2-1; cdr3_length: 15; v_call: TRBV11-2
cdr3_nt: TGTGCCAGCAGCCTTCAGGGAGGGGTCTACGAGCAGTACTTC; cdr3_aa: CASSLQGGVYEQYF; clone_size: -; d_call: TRBD2; j_call: TRBJ2-7; cdr3_length: 14; v_call: TRBV3-1/TRBV3-2
cdr3_nt: TGTGCCAGCAGCTCCCTCCAGGGCAGGGGACATAGCAATCAGCCCCAGCATTTT; cdr3_aa: CASSSLQGRGHSNQPQHF; clone_size: few; d_call: -; j_call: TRBJ1-5; cdr3_length: 18; v_call: TRBV7-8
cdr3_nt: TGTGCCAGCAGCCCAAGCCCAGCGCCGCAAGAGACCCAGTACTTC; cdr3_aa: CASSPSPAPQETQYF; clone_size: -; d_call: -; j_call: TRBJ2-5; cdr3_length: 15; v_call: TRBV7-8
cdr3_nt: TGTGCCTGGAGTCGACCTGGAAGGAGCTCTGGAAACACCATATATTTT; cdr3_aa: CAWSRPGRSSGNTIYF; clone_size: -; d_call: -; j_call: TRBJ1-3; cdr3_length: 16; v_call: TRBV30
cdr3_nt: TGCGCCAGCAGCCAAGGGGAAGTTGGCACAGATACGCAGTATTTT; cdr3_aa: CASSQGEVGTDTQYF; clone_size: -; d_call: -; j_call: TRBJ2-3; cdr3_length: 15; v_call: TRBV5-1
cdr3_nt: TGTGCCAGCAGCAACGGACAGGGGGGTACAGATACGCAGTATTTT; cdr3_aa: CASSNGQGGTDTQYF; clone_size: -; d_call: TRBD1; j_call: TRBJ2-3; cdr3_length: 15; v_call: TRBV7-2
cdr3_nt: TGCGCCAGCAGCGTGGGGACAGGGACCTACGAGCAGTACTTC; cdr3_aa: CASSVGTGTYEQYF; clone_size: few; d_call: TRBD1; j_call: TRBJ2-7; cdr3_length: 14; v_call: TRBV5-1
cdr3_nt: TGTGTCAGCACGCCCCAGGCCTATGGCTACACCTTC; cdr3_aa: CVSTPQAYGYTF; clone_size: once; d_call: -; j_call: TRBJ1-2; cdr3_length: 12; v_call: TRBV2